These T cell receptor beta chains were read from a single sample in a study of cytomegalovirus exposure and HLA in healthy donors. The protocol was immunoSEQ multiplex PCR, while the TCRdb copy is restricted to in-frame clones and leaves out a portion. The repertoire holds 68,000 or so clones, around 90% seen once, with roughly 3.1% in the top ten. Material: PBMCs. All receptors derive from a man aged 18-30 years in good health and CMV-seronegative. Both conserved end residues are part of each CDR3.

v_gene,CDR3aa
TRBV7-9,CASSLGVGGGTEAFF
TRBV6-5,CASSLSGSETDTQYF
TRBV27,CASSFRTEKETQYF
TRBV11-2,CASSFQAGVNEQFF
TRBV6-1,CASSAGTEYEQYF
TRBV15,CATSGASGSNEQFF
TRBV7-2,CASSFGGSNEKLFF
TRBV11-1,CASSLAPSTSGIYEQYF
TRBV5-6,CASREGGAGYETQYF
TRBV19,CASSIEFRTGELFF
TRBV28,CASSLGGSWQETQYF
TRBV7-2,CASSSGGAGDTQYF
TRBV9,CASSVVGGGYTF
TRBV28,CATAGWSGELFF
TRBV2,CASHLQGPNEQFF
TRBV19,CASSIVSTSGAWTQYF
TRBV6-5,CASSYYTGDYEQYF
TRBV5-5,CASSLVGPGRGGTEAFF
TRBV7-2,CASSHQREQVGEQYF
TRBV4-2,CASQGLAGPSGANVLTF
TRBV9,CASSASGTGVYNEQFF
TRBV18,CASRPGVSYGYTF
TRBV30,CAWRLAEAYNEQFF
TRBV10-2,CASSESASFLNTGELFF
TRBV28,CASSQGTGRNGGTF
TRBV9,CASSEGPGDGGYSGNTIYF
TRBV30,CAWSVQFAASGNTIYF
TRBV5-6,CASSPGLAGYYNEQFF
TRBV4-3,CASSPSRDRDTEAFF
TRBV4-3,CASSLNRGRSTEAFF
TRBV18,CASSPGQEKSYEQYF
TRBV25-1,CASRHTGGVPGELFF
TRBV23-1,CASRSSRGGDTEAFF
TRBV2,CASSQTGKNQPQHF
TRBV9,CASSGKGGWLDEQFF
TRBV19,CASSIGSGRHNIYEQYF
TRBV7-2,CASSLAPSGTGSYEQYF
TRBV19,CASNAGDGYEQYF
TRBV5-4,CASSQGGGASGANVLTF
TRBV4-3,CASSQVRDRVYSGANVLTF
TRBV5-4,CASSPGADTQYF
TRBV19,CASKRVGNQPQHF
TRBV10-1,CASSVSVFRWVATEAFF
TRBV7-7,CASSLSLRGAGETQYF
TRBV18,CASSLAGSYEQYF
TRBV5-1,CASSPVEARETQYF
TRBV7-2,CASSLVGRGREANIQYF
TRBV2,CASPGQGRETQYF
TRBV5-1,CASSLVGTSGSYEQYF
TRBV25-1,CASRAGSEKLFF
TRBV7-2,CASSRASGTRTSGTHF